This T cell receptor (beta chain) comes out of a study of type 1 regulatory T cells. Background on the study: An in vitro protocol generated T-allo10, a Tr1-enriched, alloantigen-specific CD4 T cell product.

Using its own MiXCR run on the reads, TCRdb lists one record per CDR3 protein. The table has 90,000 to 100,000 distinct CDR3 sequences, roughly 31% seen once. This clonotype showed up just a few times. V gave up 4 bases and J gave up 5 bases; unmatched junction bases: 0. CDR1 SGHTA and CDR2 FQGNSA come from the germline V gene. The CDR3 extends over 12 amino acids. Sequenced material: CD4+ T cells, either the whole sample or a sorted fraction (not recorded which). This chain uses TRBV7-2 with TRBJ2-5; TRBD2 matches at 8 bases. This sequence was found in a human donor in good health. CDR3 nucleotide sequence: TGTGCCAGCAGCTCGGGAGGGGAGACCCAGTACTTC. Translation: CASSSGGETQYF.